This TCR beta chain derives from a study of long-term antiretroviral therapy in people with HIV. Germline values: CDR1 LNHNV, CDR2 YYDKDF (reference sequence). The CDR3 totals 14 residues. V was clipped by 0 bases and J by 2 bases, with 7 bases between them. Points on this clone: Its antigen is unknown.

Running of the v3.0 immunoSEQ assay took place at survey level. Libraries were prepared by immunoSEQ multiplex PCR; TCRdb keeps only in-frame clonotypes and omits some of them. The sample has under 50,000 clones, 94% seen once. Overall study results and limits: Blood draws took place between 2004 and 2017 and possibly involved older ART regimens. Pre-ART-expanded clones dominated the repertoire at all time points.

The rearrangement joins TRBV15 to TRBJ1-2; D is uncertain. The sample here was unsorted PBMCs, taken roughly 9.4 years after starting antiretroviral therapy. This TCR was sampled from a man aged 30 to 39 with HIV. The CDR3: CATSRDHQNYGYTF. The CDR3 DNA sequence: TGTGCCACCAGCAGAGATCATCAGAACTATGGCTACACCTTC.